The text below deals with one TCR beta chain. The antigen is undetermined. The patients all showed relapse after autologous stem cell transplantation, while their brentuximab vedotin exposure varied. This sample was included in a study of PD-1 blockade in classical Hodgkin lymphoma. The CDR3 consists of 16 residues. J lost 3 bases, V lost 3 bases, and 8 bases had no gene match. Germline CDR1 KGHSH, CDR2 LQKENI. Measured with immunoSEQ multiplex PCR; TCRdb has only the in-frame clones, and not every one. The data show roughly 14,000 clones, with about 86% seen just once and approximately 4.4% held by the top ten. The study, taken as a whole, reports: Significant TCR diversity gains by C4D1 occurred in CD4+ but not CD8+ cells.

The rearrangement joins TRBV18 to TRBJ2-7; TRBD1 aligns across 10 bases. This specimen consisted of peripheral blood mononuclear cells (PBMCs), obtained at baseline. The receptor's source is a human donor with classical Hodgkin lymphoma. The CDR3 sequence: CASSPFPGQGRYEQYF. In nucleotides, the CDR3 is TGTGCCAGCTCACCCTTTCCGGGACAGGGGCGCTACGAGCAGTACTTC. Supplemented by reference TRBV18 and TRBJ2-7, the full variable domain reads NAGVMQNPRHLVRRRGQEARLRCSPMKGHSHVYWYRQLPEEGLKFMVYLQKENIIDESGMPKERFSAEFPKEGPSILRIQQVVRGDSAAYFCASSPFPGQGRYEQYFGPGTRLTVT.